This TCR beta chain was obtained from a study of T cell repertoires in cytomegalovirus infection. Background on the study: Public TCR beta signature analysis indicated the presence of both CMV infection and matching HLA type.

The CDR3 totals 16 residues. Germline CDR1 SEHNR, CDR2 FQNEAQ (reference sequence). Trimming took 8 bases from V and 6 from J, leaving 23 bases between them. This clonotype showed up many times. The antigen is not known. TCRdb reanalysed the reads using MiXCR and keeps one entry per CDR3 protein. The sample yields some 320,000 distinct CDR3 sequences, more than 8% seen once. Overall study results and limits: CMV-specific HLA-C-restricted TCR beta clonotypes dominated the ex vivo response. Summed frequency of shared TCR beta families picked out CMV carriers who also had the relevant HLA.

Source material: PBMCs. The chain recombines TRBV7-9 with TRBJ2-1; possible D gene TRBD2, 6 bases. This clonotype originated in a human donor in good health (CMV status not recorded). Some clones in this sample may be carry-over from other donors' samples. The CDR3 DNA reads TGTGCCAGCGTTTTCGGAGTCGCGGGGTTACCCAATGAGCAGTTCTTC. Translating it yields CASVFGVAGLPNEQFF.